This T cell receptor (beta chain) was recovered during a study of T cells in Graves' hyperthyroidism and ophthalmopathy. In this sample, this clonotype turned up many times. It was RNA transcripts that yielded the amplified TCR beta CDR3 regions. During a first-round RT-PCR of the TCR CDR3, the HTBI primer set was used. One entry per CDR3 protein results from TCRdb running MiXCR on the multiplex PCR reads. This table holds roughly 38,000 distinct CDR3 sequences, approximately 50% found once. Germline-derived CDR1 and CDR2 are SGHKS and YYEKEE (reference sequence). The CDR3 is 16 residues long. Trimming took 2 bases from V and 3 from J; bases not matched to a gene: 8.

Sequencing was performed on blood. The chain combines TRBV5-5 with TRBJ2-7, with 10 bases that match TRBD1. This clonotype originated in a woman aged 45-65 years with Graves' hyperthyroidism that later progressed to Graves' ophthalmopathy. Here the CDR3 reads CASSFRGQGFGYEQYF. The CDR3 bases are TGTGCCAGCAGCTTCCGGGGACAGGGGTTTGGCTACGAGCAGTACTTC. The complete variable domain, with remaining parts taken from reference TRBV5-5 and TRBJ2-7, reads DAGVTQSPTHLIKTRGQQVTLRCSPISGHKSVSWYQQVLGQGPQFIFQYYEKEERGRGNFPDRFSARQFPNYSSELNVNALLLGDSALYLCASSFRGQGFGYEQYFGPGTRLTVT.